The rows below give T cell receptor beta chains drawn from one sample of a study of HIV-infected patients and healthy controls. One entry per CDR3 protein results from TCRdb running MiXCR on the 5' RACE reads. This sample has about 10,000 distinct CDR3 sequences, with 5.5% to 7% found just once. Sample: blood, taken during antiretroviral therapy. The receptors come from an adult with HIV infection. The donor label of this sample is uncertain. Each CDR3 is given with its conserved first and last residue. D genes are given only for firm matches. The size entry is marked missing in some rows and otherwise reads once, few, many or a size class.

J gene,V gene,CDR3 length,D gene,clone size,CDR3 DNA,CDR3 protein
TRBJ1-5,TRBV5-5,15,TRBD1,few,TGTGCCAGCAGCCGGACAGGGGATGTCGATCAGCCCCAGCATTTT,CASSRTGDVDQPQHF
TRBJ1-5,TRBV9,18,TRBD1,many,TGTGCCAGCAGCGTAGGGGAAGGGGGGACAGGGGGTAATCAGCCCCAGCATTTT,CASSVGEGGTGGNQPQHF
TRBJ1-5,TRBV7-9,12,-,many,TGTGCCAGCAGCTTAAATAATCAGCCCCAGCATTTT,CASSLNNQPQHF
TRBJ2-7,TRBV6-1,14,-,many,TGTGCCAGCAGTGAACGGGGTATTACCTACGAGCAGTACTTC,CASSERGITYEQYF
TRBJ1-1,TRBV4-3,14,TRBD1,-,TGCGCCAGCAGGACAGGGGATGGGAACACTGAAGCTTTCTTT,CASRTGDGNTEAFF
TRBJ2-1,TRBV10-3,15,TRBD2,-,TGTGCCATCAGTGAATTTGGGACTAGCAGTCATGAGCAGTTCTTC,CAISEFGTSSHEQFF
TRBJ1-5,TRBV19,13,TRBD1,many,TGTGCCAGTGCAGACAGGGCCCATCAGCCCCAGCATTTT,CASADRAHQPQHF
TRBJ2-1,TRBV6-2/TRBV6-3,15,-,many,TGTGCCAGCACCACAGATCCGGGACTGGTACATGAGCAGTTCTTC,CASTTDPGLVHEQFF
TRBJ1-5,TRBV3-1,14,TRBD1,few,TGTGCCAGCAGCCCGGACAGGGCTGGGCAGCCCCAGCATTTT,CASSPDRAGQPQHF
TRBJ1-2,TRBV13,15,TRBD1,medium-sized,TGTGCCAGCAGCTTAGGACAGGGGGCAGGGCCAGGCTACACCTTC,CASSLGQGAGPGYTF
TRBJ2-5,TRBV11-2,13,-,many,TGTGCCAGCAGCCGTTCTGCCCAAGAGACCCAGTACTTC,CASSRSAQETQYF
TRBJ2-7,TRBV4-3,13,-,few,TGCGCCAGCAGCCAAGTCACTTGGTACGAGCAGTACTTC,CASSQVTWYEQYF
TRBJ2-4,TRBV3-1,17,TRBD1,medium-sized,TGTGCCAGCAGCCCAACTTTTGGCAGGGACAGCAAAAACATTCAGTACTTC,CASSPTFGRDSKNIQYF
TRBJ2-3,TRBV7-2,13,-,many,TGTGCCAGCAGCCCCTCGGGGCTCCCTACCCAGTATTTT,CASSPSGLPTQYF
TRBJ2-7,TRBV6-6,15,TRBD1,many,TGTGCCAGCAGTCCCGGACAGGGTAGTAACTACGAGCAGTACTTC,CASSPGQGSNYEQYF
TRBJ2-7,TRBV30,15,TRBD1,few,TGTGCCTGGAGTGTCCGAGGGGGACAGATGTACGAGCAGTACTTC,CAWSVRGGQMYEQYF
TRBJ2-3,TRBV10-3,15,TRBD2,many,TGTGCCATCAGTGAGGCGGGAGGAGTCGCAGATACGCAGTATTTT,CAISEAGGVADTQYF
TRBJ1-1,TRBV19,15,-,many,TGTGCCAGTAACGGGTGGGAGGAGGCTGGCACTGAAGCTTTCTTT,CASNGWEEAGTEAFF
TRBJ2-7,TRBV14,16,TRBD2,many,TGTGCCAGCAGCCCCTGGGGTAGCGGGAGATCCTACGAGCAGTACTTC,CASSPWGSGRSYEQYF
TRBJ2-5,TRBV5-1,13,-,many,TGCGCCAGCAGCCATGAGCCCGCACGGACCCAGTACTTC,CASSHEPARTQYF
TRBJ1-5,TRBV5-8,15,-,medium-sized,TGTGCCAGCAGCTTGGCTGGGCACAACAATCAGCCCCAGCATTTT,CASSLAGHNNQPQHF
TRBJ2-3,TRBV20-1,14,-,-,TGCAGTGCTGCGTCAGGGGATGTCACAGATACGCAGTATTTT,CSAASGDVTDTQYF
TRBJ1-6,TRBV30,11,-,many,TGTGCCTGGAGAGGGTCGGCACCCCTCCACTTT,CAWRGSAPLHF
TRBJ2-1,TRBV5-1,16,-,few,TGCGCCAGCAGCTTGGTAGTCAGGAGCTCCTACAATGAGCAGTTCTTC,CASSLVVRSSYNEQFF
TRBJ2-7,TRBV5-1,15,-,many,TGCGCCAGCAGCTTGGGGACAGAGAGCTCCTACGAGCAGTACTTC,CASSLGTESSYEQYF
TRBJ2-3,TRBV12-3/TRBV12-4,14,-,many,TGTGCCAGCATCTTGACACAATCCACAGATACGCAGTATTTT,CASILTQSTDTQYF
TRBJ1-1,TRBV4-2,13,-,-,TGTGCCAGCAGCCCGTCTGTGAACACTGAAGCTTTCTTT,CASSPSVNTEAFF
TRBJ2-3,TRBV29-1,14,-,-,TGCAGCGTTGAGGAGTCCCTTGGAACAGATACGCAGTATTTT,CSVEESLGTDTQYF
TRBJ1-2,TRBV5-1,15,-,medium-sized,TGCGCCAGCAGCTTGGGTGCGGCGACCATCTATGGCTACACCTTC,CASSLGAATIYGYTF
TRBJ1-2,TRBV11-3,16,-,many,TGTGCCAGCAGCTTAGAGGGGCGCGACGGGAACTATGGCTACACCTTC,CASSLEGRDGNYGYTF
TRBJ1-1,TRBV12-3/TRBV12-4,13,-,many,TGTGCCAGCAGTTTAGGGACGAACACTGAAGCTTTCTTT,CASSLGTNTEAFF
TRBJ2-3,TRBV3-1,14,TRBD2,many,TGTGCCAGCGAGCCGGGGGGGGGCACAGATACGCAGTATTTT,CASEPGGGTDTQYF
TRBJ1-5,TRBV19,16,TRBD1,few,TGTGCCAGTAGTACGGGACAGGGGGCTGGCAATCAGCCCCAGCATTTT,CASSTGQGAGNQPQHF
TRBJ2-1,TRBV20-1,16,TRBD2,many,TGCAGTGCTAGAGTAAGAGGACTAGCGGCCGTCAATGAGCAGTTCTTC,CSARVRGLAAVNEQFF
TRBJ2-3,TRBV6-5,16,-,many,TGTGCCAGCAGTTACCTCCAATCTGGGGGCAGGGATACGCAGTATTTT,CASSYLQSGGRDTQYF
TRBJ1-1,TRBV5-1,14,-,many,TGCGCCAGCACCATAGGCACAGAGAACACTGAAGCTTTCTTT,CASTIGTENTEAFF
TRBJ1-6,TRBV4-3,13,TRBD1,many,TGCGCCAGCAGCCGCCAGGGGGACTCACCCCTCCACTTT,CASSRQGDSPLHF
TRBJ2-6,TRBV4-2,18,TRBD1,few,TGTGCCAGCAGCCCCTCACAGGGGGCTTTTCTCGGGGCCAACGTCCTGACTTTC,CASSPSQGAFLGANVLTF
TRBJ1-2,TRBV18,12,TRBD1,many,TGTGCCAGCTCAGAGGGGGCCTATGGCTACACCTTC,CASSEGAYGYTF
TRBJ2-7,TRBV7-9,15,TRBD2,many,TGTGCCAGCAGCCCAAGCGCGGGAGGGCCGTACGAGCAGTACTTC,CASSPSAGGPYEQYF